This T cell receptor (beta chain) came from a study of beta chain features in type 1 diabetes. General study results and limits: The study found that naive, central memory and Treg TCRB repertoires appeared more similar in patients than in healthy donors.

As regards this clone: What it binds is not known.

Expressed TCRB transcripts were sequenced, since all the RNA that had been isolated was reverse transcribed. Profiling relied on immunoSEQ multiplex PCR, and the TCRdb table lists in-frame clones only, not all of them. This sample carries around 500,000 clones, roughly 10% of them seen once, and the ten largest clones take 0.035% to 0.05%. V lost 1 base to trimming and J lost 0 bases, with 14 bases between them. Germline V gene lookup returns CDR1 SGHRS and CDR2 YFSETQ. The CDR3 sequence is 16 residues long. The sequence was obtained from a young woman in good health. The chain carries TRBV5-1 and TRBJ2-7; a possible D gene is TRBD1 (6 bases). The sequenced sample was naive CD4+ T cells from blood. CDR3: CASSLQRAGDSYEQYF. The CDR3 DNA reads as TGCGCCAGCAGCTTGCAACGGGCAGGGGACTCCTACGAGCAGTACTTC.